The T cell receptor beta chain under discussion was sequenced for a study of sequential checkpoint blockade in melanoma. Study overall: Each arm's sequence ended with maintenance nivolumab. DNA from around 90 pretreatment tumor samples underwent TCRβ immunosequencing.

Treatment in this sample: randomized to nivolumab then ipilimumab (arm A) or the reverse (arm B). Study findings and constraints: Rising tumor T-cell fraction and clonality meant about 30 times likelier benefit.

This CDR3 has 13 amino acids. The V end lost 5 bases, the J end lost 2 bases, and 12 bases lay between the germline ends. Germline V gene sequence: CDR1 SQVTM, CDR2 ANQGSEA. On this clone itself: Its antigen is unknown.

This table comes from immunoSEQ multiplex PCR, and its TCRdb copy is limited to in-frame clones, with some not included. The table records 1,200 to 1,500 clones, around a fifth of them present only once. Here the sequenced sample was tumor tissue (inferred from file names), taken from a patient given nivolumab and ipilimumab in sequence. The TCR was taken from a human donor with melanoma. This chain links TRBV29-1 with TRBJ1-1, with D tentatively TRBD1 (6 bases). The CDR3 region has the DNA TGCAGCGTTTCACAGGGCAGTAACACTGAAGCTTTCTTT. It yields the protein CSVSQGSNTEAFF.